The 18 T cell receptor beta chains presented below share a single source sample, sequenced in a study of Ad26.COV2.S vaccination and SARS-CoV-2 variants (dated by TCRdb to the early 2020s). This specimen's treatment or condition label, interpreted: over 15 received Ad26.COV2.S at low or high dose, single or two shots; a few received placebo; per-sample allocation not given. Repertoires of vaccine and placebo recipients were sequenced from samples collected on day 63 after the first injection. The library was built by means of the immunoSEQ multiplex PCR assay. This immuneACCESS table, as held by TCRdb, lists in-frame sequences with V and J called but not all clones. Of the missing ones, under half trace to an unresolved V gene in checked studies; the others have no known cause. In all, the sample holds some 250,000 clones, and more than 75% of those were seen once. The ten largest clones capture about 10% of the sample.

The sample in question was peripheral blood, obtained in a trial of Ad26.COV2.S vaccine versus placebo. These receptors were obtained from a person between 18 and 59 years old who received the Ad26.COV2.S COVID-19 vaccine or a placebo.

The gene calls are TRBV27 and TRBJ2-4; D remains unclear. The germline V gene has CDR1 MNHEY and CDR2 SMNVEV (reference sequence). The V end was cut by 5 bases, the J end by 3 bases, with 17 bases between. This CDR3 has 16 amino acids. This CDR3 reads CASSPYTPPGKNIQYF. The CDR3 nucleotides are TGTGCCAGCAGTCCTTACACCCCCCCGGGCAAAAACATTCAGTACTTC.

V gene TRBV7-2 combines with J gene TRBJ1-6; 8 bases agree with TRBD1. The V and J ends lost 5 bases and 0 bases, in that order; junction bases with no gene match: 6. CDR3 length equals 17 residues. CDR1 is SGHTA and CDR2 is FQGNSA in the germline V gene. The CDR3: CASSPWTGSSYNSPLHF. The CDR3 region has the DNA TGTGCCAGCAGCCCCTGGACAGGGAGCTCCTATAATTCACCCCTCCACTTT. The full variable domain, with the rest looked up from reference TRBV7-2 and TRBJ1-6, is GAGVSQSPSNKVTEKGKDVELRCDPISGHTALYWYRQSLGQGLEFLIYFQGNSAPDKSGLPSDRFSAERTGGSVSTLTIQRTQQEDSAVYLCASSPWTGSSYNSPLHFGNGTRLTVT.

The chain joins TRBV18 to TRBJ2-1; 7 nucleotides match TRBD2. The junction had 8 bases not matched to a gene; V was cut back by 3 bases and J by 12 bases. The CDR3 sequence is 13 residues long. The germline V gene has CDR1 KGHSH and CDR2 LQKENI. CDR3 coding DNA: TGTGCCAGCTCACCGTCCGAGGGAGGGATGCAGTTCTTC. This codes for CASSPSEGGMQFF.

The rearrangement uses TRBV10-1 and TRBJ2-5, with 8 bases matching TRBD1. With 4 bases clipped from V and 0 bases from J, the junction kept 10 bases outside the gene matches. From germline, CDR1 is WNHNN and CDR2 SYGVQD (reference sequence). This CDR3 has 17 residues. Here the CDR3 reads CASSGPRQGTNQETQYF. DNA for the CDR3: TGCGCCAGCAGTGGCCCCAGACAGGGGACGAACCAAGAGACCCAGTACTTC.

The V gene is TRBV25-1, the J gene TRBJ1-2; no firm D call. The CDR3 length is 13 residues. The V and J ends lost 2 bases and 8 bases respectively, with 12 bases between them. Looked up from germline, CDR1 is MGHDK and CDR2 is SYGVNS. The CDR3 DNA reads TGTGCCAGCAGTGAAGGGTCCGGAGGGGGCTACACCTTC. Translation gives CASSEGSGGGYTF.

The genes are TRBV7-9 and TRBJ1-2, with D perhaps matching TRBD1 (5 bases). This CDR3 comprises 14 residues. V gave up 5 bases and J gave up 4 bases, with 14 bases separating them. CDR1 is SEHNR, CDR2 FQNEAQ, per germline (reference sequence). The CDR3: CASSSSGTRYGYTF. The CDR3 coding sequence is TGTGCCAGCAGCAGCTCCGGGACCCGCTATGGCTACACCTTC.

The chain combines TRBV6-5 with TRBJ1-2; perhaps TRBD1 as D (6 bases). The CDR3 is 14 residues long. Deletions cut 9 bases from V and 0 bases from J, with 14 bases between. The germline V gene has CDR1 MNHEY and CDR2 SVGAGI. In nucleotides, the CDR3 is TGTGCCAGTTGCCGGGACAACGCTAACTATGGCTACACCTTC. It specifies CASCRDNANYGYTF.

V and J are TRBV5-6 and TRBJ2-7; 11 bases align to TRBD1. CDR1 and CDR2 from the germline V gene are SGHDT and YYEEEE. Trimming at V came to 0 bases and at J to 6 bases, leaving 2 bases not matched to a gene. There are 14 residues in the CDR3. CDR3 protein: CASSLGDRGFEQYF. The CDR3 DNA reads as TGTGCCAGCAGCTTGGGGGACAGGGGGTTCGAGCAGTACTTC. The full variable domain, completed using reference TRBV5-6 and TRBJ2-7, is DAGVTQSPTHLIKTRGQQVTLRCSPKSGHDTVSWYQQALGQGPQFIFQYYEEEERQRGNFPDRFSGHQFPNYSSELNVNALLLGDSALYLCASSLGDRGFEQYFGPGTRLTVT.

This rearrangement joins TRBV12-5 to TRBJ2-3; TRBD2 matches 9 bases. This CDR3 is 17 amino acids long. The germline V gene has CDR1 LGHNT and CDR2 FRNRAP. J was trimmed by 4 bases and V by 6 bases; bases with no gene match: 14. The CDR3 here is CASGPEAGGRPADTQYF. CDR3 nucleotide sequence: TGTGCTAGTGGCCCGGAGGCGGGGGGGCGACCAGCAGATACGCAGTATTTT.

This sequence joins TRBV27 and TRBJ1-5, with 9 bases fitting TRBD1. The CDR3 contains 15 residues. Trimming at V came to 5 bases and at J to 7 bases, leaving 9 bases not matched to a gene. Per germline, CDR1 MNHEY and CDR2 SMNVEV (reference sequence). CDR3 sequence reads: CASSQSTGGTQPQHF. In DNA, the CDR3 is TGTGCCAGCAGTCAATCGACAGGGGGTACGCAGCCCCAGCATTTT.

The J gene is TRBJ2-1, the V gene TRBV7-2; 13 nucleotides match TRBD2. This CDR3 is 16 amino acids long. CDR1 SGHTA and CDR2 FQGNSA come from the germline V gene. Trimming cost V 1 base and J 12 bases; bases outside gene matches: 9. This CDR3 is CASSLGGLAGEFGQFF. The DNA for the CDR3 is TGTGCCAGCAGCTTAGGAGGACTAGCGGGAGAATTTGGGCAGTTCTTC.

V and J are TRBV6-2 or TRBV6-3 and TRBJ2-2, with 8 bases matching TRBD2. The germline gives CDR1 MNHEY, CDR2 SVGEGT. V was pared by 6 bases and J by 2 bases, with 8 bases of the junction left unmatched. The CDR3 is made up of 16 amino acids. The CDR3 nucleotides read TGTGCCAGCAGCCCTGGACTAGCCATAAACACCGGGGAGCTGTTTTTT. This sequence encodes CASSPGLAINTGELFF.

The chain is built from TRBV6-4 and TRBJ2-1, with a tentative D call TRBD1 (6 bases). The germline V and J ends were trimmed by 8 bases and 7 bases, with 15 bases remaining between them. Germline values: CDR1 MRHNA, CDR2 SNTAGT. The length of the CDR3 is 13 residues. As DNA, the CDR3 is TGTGCCAGCGCCCTTGGGACACTTAATGAGCAGTTCTTC. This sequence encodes CASALGTLNEQFF.

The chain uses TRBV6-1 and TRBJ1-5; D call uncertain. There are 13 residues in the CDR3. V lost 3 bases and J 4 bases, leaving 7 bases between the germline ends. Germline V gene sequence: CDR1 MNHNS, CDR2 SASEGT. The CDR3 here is CASSEVANQPQHF. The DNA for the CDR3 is TGTGCCAGCAGTGAGGTCGCTAATCAGCCCCAGCATTTT.

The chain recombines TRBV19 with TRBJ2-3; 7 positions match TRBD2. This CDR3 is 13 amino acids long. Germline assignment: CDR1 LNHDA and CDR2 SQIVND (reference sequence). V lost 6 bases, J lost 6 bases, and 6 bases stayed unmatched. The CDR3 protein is CASRAGPRDTQYF. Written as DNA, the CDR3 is TGTGCCAGTAGAGCGGGGCCGCGGGATACGCAGTATTTT.

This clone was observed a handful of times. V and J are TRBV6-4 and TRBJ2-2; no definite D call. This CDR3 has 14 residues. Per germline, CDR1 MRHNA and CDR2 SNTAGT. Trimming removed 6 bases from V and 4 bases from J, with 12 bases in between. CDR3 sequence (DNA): TGTGCCAGCAGCGCTACCGGAAGCACCGGGGAGCTGTTTTTT. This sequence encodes CASSATGSTGELFF.

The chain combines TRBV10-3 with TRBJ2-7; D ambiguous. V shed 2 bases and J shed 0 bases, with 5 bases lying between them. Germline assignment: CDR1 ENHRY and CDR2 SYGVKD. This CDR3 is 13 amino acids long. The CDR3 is CAISETLSYEQYF. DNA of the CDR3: TGTGCCATCAGTGAGACCCTCTCCTACGAGCAGTACTTC.

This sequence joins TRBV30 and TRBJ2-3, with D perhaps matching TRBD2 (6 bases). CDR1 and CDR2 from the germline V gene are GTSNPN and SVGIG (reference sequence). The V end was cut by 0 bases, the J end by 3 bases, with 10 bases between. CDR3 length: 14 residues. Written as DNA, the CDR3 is TGTGCCTGGAGTGTAATGGGGGGTACAGATACGCAGTATTTT. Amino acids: CAWSVMGGTDTQYF. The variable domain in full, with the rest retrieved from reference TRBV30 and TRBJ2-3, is SQTIHQWPATLVQPVGSPLSLECTVEGTSNPNLYWYRQAAGRGLQLLFYSVGIGQISSEVPQNLSASRPQDRQFILSSKKLLLSDSGFYLCAWSVMGGTDTQYFGPGTRLTVL.